The TCR beta chain under discussion was sequenced for a study of T cell responses to AZD1222 COVID-19 vaccine. The overall study: Researchers grouped second doses given at about 4 or about 12 weeks into one pool. Whole-study findings and limits: The donor cohort was predominantly white British with a female majority, and clonal diversity may have been underestimated. Baseline seropositivity characterized only a handful of AZD1222 recipients.

Repertoires were generated with immunoSEQ multiplex PCR, while TCRdb's copy carries only in-frame clones and drops some. The profile shows roughly 100,000 clones, 88% of them singletons. The V and J ends lost 3 bases and 2 bases respectively, with 11 bases between them. The CDR3 runs to 14 residues. The germline gives CDR1 SGHDT, CDR2 YYEEEE. About this clone itself: Antigen unknown.

The sequencing here drew on peripheral blood, taken on day 0 of AZD1222 vaccination. J is TRBJ1-2 and V is TRBV5-6; no clear D gene. The source is an adult in good health. CDR3 bases: TGTGCCAGCAGCTCCACCGACCTGAACTATGGCTACACCTTC. Protein: CASSSTDLNYGYTF.